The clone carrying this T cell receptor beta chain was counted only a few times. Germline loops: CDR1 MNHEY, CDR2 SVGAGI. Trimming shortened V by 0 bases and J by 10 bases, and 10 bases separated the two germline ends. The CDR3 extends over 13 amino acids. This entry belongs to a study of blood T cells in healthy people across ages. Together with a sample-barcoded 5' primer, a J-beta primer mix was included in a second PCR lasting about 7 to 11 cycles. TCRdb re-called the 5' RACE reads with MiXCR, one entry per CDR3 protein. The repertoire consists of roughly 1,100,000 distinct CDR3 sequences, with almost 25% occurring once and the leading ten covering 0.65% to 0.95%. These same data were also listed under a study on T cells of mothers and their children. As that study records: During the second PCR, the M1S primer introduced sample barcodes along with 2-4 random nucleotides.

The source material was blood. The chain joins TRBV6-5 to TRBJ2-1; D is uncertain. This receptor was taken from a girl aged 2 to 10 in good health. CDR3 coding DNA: TGTGCCAGCAGTTACTCGAAAATGGGGGAGCAGTTCTTC. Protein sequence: CASSYSKMGEQFF.